Listed here are 13 T cell receptor beta chains from one sample, sequenced in a study of shared clonotypes between healthy human individuals. Data came from immunoSEQ multiplex PCR; TCRdb stores just in-frame clones and leaves some out. This sample has millions of clones, with approximately 94% found just once. As defined, naive CD8 cells were CD45RO-negative and positively selected for CCR7, with terminally differentiated effector memory CD45RA+ cells excluded. The sequenced material came from naive CD8+ T cells sorted from blood. These receptors all stem from a man younger than 35 in good health.

About this clone itself: This specimen includes other DNA sequences encoding the same CDR3. The chain couples TRBV28 to TRBJ2-7; D perhaps matches TRBD1 (6 bases). Trimming removed 3 bases from V and 0 bases from J, with 12 bases in between. CDR1 and CDR2 from the germline V gene are MDHEN and SYDVKM. The CDR3 length is 15 residues. CDR3 in amino acids: CASSLRGLSSYEQYF. The CDR3 DNA reads as TGTGCCAGCAGTTTGAGGGGGTTGAGCTCCTACGAGCAGTACTTC.

This clone was counted a single time. The chain employs TRBV28 and TRBJ2-7; TRBD1 agrees at 8 bases. Germline CDR1 and CDR2: MDHEN and SYDVKM. V gave up 4 bases and J gave up 4 bases; unmatched junction bases: 9. This CDR3 is built from 15 residues. The CDR3 nucleotides are TGTGCCAGCAGTTCAAGGACAGGGTCTAAGTACGAGCAGTACTTC. Encoded protein: CASSSRTGSKYEQYF.

The chain links TRBV27 to TRBJ2-7; tentative D call: TRBD2 (6 bases). The CDR3 is 16 residues long. Trimming pared 3 bases from V and 3 bases from J, leaving 18 bases between. The germline V gene has CDR1 MNHEY and CDR2 SMNVEV (reference sequence). CDR3 residues: CASSFGSRLGNYEQYF. DNA for the CDR3: TGTGCCAGCAGTTTTGGGTCCAGACTAGGCAACTACGAGCAGTACTTC.

The genes are TRBV27 and TRBJ2-3; perhaps TRBD1 as D (6 bases). This CDR3 has 15 residues. Trimming took 5 bases from V and 1 from J, leaving 13 bases between them. CDR1 and CDR2 from the germline V gene are MNHEY and SMNVEV (reference sequence). CDR3 nucleotide sequence: TGTGCCAGCAGTCCCCGGGACACCCGCACAGATACGCAGTATTTT. Protein product: CASSPRDTRTDTQYF.

The sample holds one count of this clone. In the same sample, other DNA sequences code for this CDR3. V and J are TRBV4-3 and TRBJ2-7; 10 positions agree with TRBD2. CDR3 length: 15 residues. Looked up from germline, CDR1 is LGHNA and CDR2 is YSLEER. The J segment lost 4 bases and the V segment lost 0 bases, leaving 3 bases of the junction unmatched. Here the CDR3 DNA reads TGCGCCAGCAGCCAAGAAGCGGGAGGGGGATACGAGCAGTACTTC. Its translation is CASSQEAGGGYEQYF.

The V gene is TRBV6-5, the J gene TRBJ2-2; the D is unclear. Per germline, CDR1 MNHEY and CDR2 SVGAGI. Trimming took off 8 bases at V and 6 bases at J, with 10 bases between the two ends. This CDR3 comprises 12 residues. The CDR3 sequence: CASLSFPGELFF. DNA of the CDR3: TGTGCCAGCCTGTCTTTTCCCGGGGAGCTGTTTTTT.

The chain joins TRBV2 to TRBJ2-7; D is ambiguous. The CDR3 contains 15 residues. The V gene lost 2 bases and the J gene lost 6 bases, with 17 bases spanning the gap. Germline CDR1 reads SNHLY; CDR2 reads FYNNEI. CDR3 DNA: TGTGCCAGCAGTGAAAAGGGTGGTTCGCCCGGCGAGCAGTACTTC. Amino acids: CASSEKGGSPGEQYF.

The chain recombines TRBV7-8 with TRBJ2-1, with 7 bases identical to TRBD2. The germline V gene has CDR1 SGHVS and CDR2 FQNEAQ. The V gene end was trimmed by 5 bases and the J gene end by 7 bases; junction bases not matched to a gene: 8. The CDR3 sequence is 14 residues long. The CDR3 spells CASSPRTSGNEQFF. The CDR3 region has the DNA TGTGCCAGCAGCCCAAGGACTAGTGGGAATGAGCAGTTCTTC.

The rearrangement joins TRBV27 to TRBJ2-1, with 10 bases lining up with TRBD2. In germline, CDR1 is MNHEY, CDR2 SMNVEV (reference sequence). The CDR3 has 16 amino acids. J lost 4 bases, V lost 2 bases, and 5 bases had no gene match. CDR3 coding DNA: TGTGCCAGCAGTTTAGGCCCTAGCGGGGGTTACAATGAGCAGTTCTTC. As protein: CASSLGPSGGYNEQFF.

This chain uses TRBV30 with TRBJ1-1, with D unclear. CDR3 length equals 14 residues. Between the trimmed V and J ends, which lost 1 base and 6 bases, there was a span of 15 bases. CDR1 and CDR2 (germline): GTSNPN, SVGIG (reference sequence). The DNA of the CDR3 is TGTGCCTGGAGTGGCCCACCGGGAAACGCTGAAGCTTTCTTT. Translated, it gives CAWSGPPGNAEAFF.

The CDR3 is CASSVAGGLYNEQFF. The CDR3 region has the DNA TGTGCCAGTAGTGTTGCAGGGGGCCTCTACAATGAGCAGTTCTTC. The J gene is TRBJ2-1, the V gene TRBV19; 8 nucleotides agree with TRBD1. V lost 5 bases to trimming and J lost 3 bases; unmatched junction nucleotides: 6. From germline, CDR1 is LNHDA and CDR2 SQIVND (reference sequence). The CDR3 loop spans 15 amino acids.

J is TRBJ1-4 and V is TRBV6-6; D perhaps matches TRBD1 (5 bases). The V end lost 10 bases, the J end lost 6 bases, and 15 bases lay between the germline ends. The CDR3 is 13 residues long. Germline CDR1 reads MNHNY; CDR2 reads SVGAGI (reference sequence). The CDR3 coding sequence is TGTGCCACCATTGGGGGTAGACATGAAAAACTGTTTTTT. Protein: CATIGGRHEKLFF.

A note on this clone: The same CDR3 arises from other DNA sequences in this sample as well. The V gene is TRBV4-1, the J gene TRBJ2-1; D remains unclear. This CDR3 is built from 13 residues. Germline V lookup: CDR1 MGHRA, CDR2 YSYEKL. The V and J ends lost 2 bases and 3 bases respectively, with 5 bases between them. The CDR3 loop is CASSQTIYNEQFF. Written as DNA, the CDR3 is TGCGCCAGCAGCCAAACCATCTACAATGAGCAGTTCTTC.